These 26 T cell receptor beta chains were all obtained from the same sample, sequenced in a study of regulatory and conventional T cells in RAG deficiency. Assay used: immunoSEQ multiplex PCR; TCRdb lists only in-frame clones, some missing. The sample consists of 6,000 to 8,000 clones, more than 75% of them appearing once. This sample was shared with a second study, whose subject was regulatory T cells. That source adds: The PCR used 52 TRBV and 13 TRBJ primers.

Material: CD8+ T cells sorted from blood. These receptors originate from a human donor in good health.

The gene calls are TRBV19 and TRBJ2-3, with 7 bases fitting TRBD1. Germline loops: CDR1 LNHDA, CDR2 SQIVND (reference sequence). Trimming at V came to 6 bases and at J to 0 bases, leaving 12 bases not matched to a gene. The CDR3 runs to 17 residues. The CDR3 protein is CASSLLKGADSTDTQYF. The DNA for the CDR3 is TGTGCCAGTAGCTTGCTTAAGGGGGCCGATAGCACAGATACGCAGTATTTT.

This chain links TRBV27 with TRBJ2-7; no clear D. This CDR3 is 13 amino acids long. V was shortened by 2 bases and J by 0 bases, with 5 bases between the two germline ends. Germline V lookup: CDR1 MNHEY, CDR2 SMNVEV (reference sequence). CDR3 DNA: TGTGCCAGCAGTTTAGGGATCTCCTACGAGCAGTACTTC. Protein sequence: CASSLGISYEQYF.

The rearrangement links TRBV7-9 to TRBJ2-3; tentative D call: TRBD2 (6 bases). The CDR3 totals 15 residues. CDR1 is SEHNR and CDR2 is FQNEAQ in the germline V gene (reference sequence). Trimming stripped 1 base from V and 7 bases from J, with 15 bases between. CDR3 in amino acids: CASSLVAGSGHTQYF. The CDR3 nucleotides read TGTGCCAGCAGCTTAGTCGCGGGGTCCGGGCATACGCAGTATTTT.

The rearrangement joins TRBV7-3 to TRBJ2-1; D ambiguous. This CDR3 is built from 12 residues. Trimming took 4 bases from V and 10 from J, leaving 11 bases between them. Germline lookup yields CDR1 SGHTA and CDR2 FQGTGA. The CDR3 sequence is CASSSRTPEQFF. The CDR3 DNA reads as TGTGCCAGCAGCTCACGGACGCCAGAGCAGTTCTTC.

The V and J genes are TRBV5-6 and TRBJ1-2; possibly TRBD1 for D (5 bases). CDR1 is SGHDT and CDR2 is YYEEEE in the germline V gene. The V and J ends lost 3 bases and 8 bases respectively, with 14 bases between them. The CDR3 is made up of 13 amino acids. The CDR3: CASSSEGALGYTF. The CDR3 DNA is TGTGCCAGCAGCTCCGAAGGGGCACTGGGCTACACCTTC.

This clone was recorded only once. The chain joins TRBV5-4 to TRBJ1-1, with unresolved D. Trimming pared 7 bases from V and 1 base from J, leaving 11 bases between. This CDR3 contains 13 residues. Looked up from germline, CDR1 is SGHNT and CDR2 is YYREEE (reference sequence). The CDR3 region is CASRYTANTEAFF. The CDR3 region has the DNA TGTGCCAGCCGTTACACAGCGAACACTGAAGCTTTCTTT.

The chain is built from TRBV10-3 and TRBJ1-2; a weak D match, TRBD1 (5 bases). Trimming cost V 3 bases and J 4 bases, with 9 bases left between them. CDR1 is ENHRY, CDR2 SYGVKD, per germline. CDR3 size: 13 residues. The CDR3 here is CAISDRVPYGYTF. CDR3 sequence (DNA): TGTGCCATCAGTGACAGGGTTCCCTATGGCTACACCTTC.

This chain links TRBV12-5 with TRBJ2-7; D perhaps matches TRBD2 (5 bases). Trimming took 1 base from V and 7 from J, leaving 23 bases between them. The CDR3 spans 17 residues. In germline, CDR1 is LGHNT, CDR2 FRNRAP. This CDR3 is CASGLGPGAAIRGEQYF. CDR3 sequence (DNA): TGTGCTAGTGGTTTGGGGCCGGGTGCGGCTATCCGGGGAGAGCAGTACTTC.

The rearrangement joins TRBV9 to TRBJ1-2; 11 nucleotides match TRBD1. V dropped 4 bases and J dropped 5; count of bases not matched to a gene: 7. This CDR3 has 15 amino acids. Germline V CDR1 and CDR2: SGDLS, YYNGEE. Here the CDR3 DNA reads TGTGCCAGCAGCCCCGGGACAGGGGGTGGGTATGGCTACACCTTC. This codes for CASSPGTGGGYGYTF.

This clone was detected only a few times. The chain uses TRBV4-2 and TRBJ2-1; TRBD1 or TRBD2 may be the D gene (6 bases each). The germline V gene has CDR1 LGHNA and CDR2 YNFKEQ. The CDR3 covers 15 residues. The V and J ends lost 1 base and 3 bases respectively, with 10 bases between them. This CDR3 reads CASSQGEGGYNEQFF. CDR3 nucleotides: TGTGCCAGCAGCCAAGGCGAGGGGGGCTACAATGAGCAGTTCTTC.

The V and J genes are TRBV5-1 and TRBJ2-7; TRBD2 matches 7 bases. CDR1 is SGHRS, CDR2 YFSETQ, per germline. This CDR3 comprises 12 residues. The J segment lost 7 bases and the V segment lost 3 bases, leaving 4 bases of the junction unmatched. The CDR3: CASSWAGGEQYF. In nucleotides, the CDR3 is TGCGCCAGCAGCTGGGCCGGGGGGGAGCAGTACTTC.

This chain links TRBV30 with TRBJ1-3; maybe TRBD1 (6 bases). Germline assignment: CDR1 GTSNPN and CDR2 SVGIG (reference sequence). Trimming took 0 bases from V and 4 from J, leaving 10 bases between them. The CDR3 loop spans 14 amino acids. CDR3 residues: CAWSVQGYGNTIYF. CDR3 nucleotide sequence: TGTGCCTGGAGTGTACAGGGCTACGGAAACACCATATATTTT.

The chain joins TRBV7-9 to TRBJ2-2; D might be TRBD2 (6 bases). This CDR3 has 16 residues. Trimming left V 2 bases short and J 7 bases short, with 17 bases between. Germline CDR1 and CDR2: SEHNR and FQNEAQ (reference sequence). The CDR3 region has the DNA TGTGCCAGCAGCTTACCTACCGGGGGAATCCGCGGGGAGCTGTTTTTT. It specifies CASSLPTGGIRGELFF.

This sequence joins TRBV13 and TRBJ2-1; TRBD2 matches at 10 bases. The germline V gene has CDR1 PRHDT and CDR2 FYEKMQ (reference sequence). The V segment lost 4 bases and the J segment 7 bases; nucleotides outside the gene matches: 22. The CDR3 loop spans 20 amino acids. The CDR3 sequence is CASSSTPGTSAGGESNEQFF. For the CDR3, the DNA is TGTGCCAGCAGCTCCACCCCCGGGACTAGCGCTGGGGGGGAGTCGAATGAGCAGTTCTTC.

The CDR3 bases are TGCAGTGCTAGACAGGGTAATGCTTTCTTT. Protein sequence: CSARQGNAFF. The chain joins TRBV20-1 to TRBJ1-1; D possibly corresponds to TRBD1 (5 bases). The CDR3 sequence is 10 residues long. Germline V lookup: CDR1 DFQATT, CDR2 SNEGSKA (reference sequence). V was cut by 2 bases and J by 11 bases, with 9 bases left in between.

This clone occurred a few times. V usage is TRBV5-6 and J usage is TRBJ1-6, with 7 bases aligning to TRBD1. J gave up 7 bases and V 4 bases, and 5 bases lay outside the gene matches. Germline CDR1 and CDR2: SGHDT and YYEEEE. This CDR3 is built from 14 residues. CDR3 bases: TGTGCCAGCAGCCGCAGGGGGGGGAATTCACCCCTCCACTTT. This codes for CASSRRGGNSPLHF.

The chain carries TRBV5-1 and TRBJ2-6; 10 nucleotides align to TRBD1. Germline trimming cut 4 bases from V and 1 base from J; bases unmatched to any gene: 11. CDR1 is SGHRS, CDR2 YFSETQ, per germline. The CDR3 sequence is 19 residues long. In DNA form, the CDR3 reads TGCGCCAGCAGCGCTACGCCGGGACAGGGGTCTTCTGGGGCCAACGTCCTGACTTTC. Translating it yields CASSATPGQGSSGANVLTF.

The chain employs TRBV9 and TRBJ2-3; D gene ambiguous. The CDR3 consists of 15 residues. Germline loops: CDR1 SGDLS, CDR2 YYNGEE. Trimming pared 4 bases from V and 2 bases from J, leaving 14 bases between. The CDR3 DNA follows: TGTGCCAGCAGCACCTGGGGAAGCGCCACAGATACGCAGTATTTT. Protein sequence: CASSTWGSATDTQYF.

This sequence joins TRBV4-2 and TRBJ2-2; a weak D match, TRBD2 (6 bases). Germline CDR1 reads LGHNA; CDR2 reads YNFKEQ. V dropped 1 base and J dropped 1 base, with 16 bases sitting between them. The CDR3 is made up of 18 amino acids. CDR3 residues: CASSQGFRDSRNTGELFF. The CDR3, as DNA: TGTGCCAGCAGCCAAGGTTTTAGGGACTCAAGGAACACCGGGGAGCTGTTTTTT.

V usage is TRBV5-6 and J usage is TRBJ2-3; D gene unclear. The CDR3 is 16 residues long. Germline V gene lookup returns CDR1 SGHDT and CDR2 YYEEEE. Between the trimmed V and J ends, which lost 0 bases and 1 base, there was a span of 12 bases. Written as DNA, the CDR3 is TGTGCCAGCAGCTTGGAGGCAAAAAGGGGCACAGATACGCAGTATTTT. Encoded protein: CASSLEAKRGTDTQYF.

This chain connects TRBV7-6 to TRBJ1-5; no definite D call. The ends were cut back, 5 bases at V and 4 bases at J, with 9 bases in the middle. CDR3 length equals 13 residues. Looked up from germline, CDR1 is SGHVS and CDR2 is FNYEAQ. The CDR3 reads CASSQERNQPQHF. In nucleotides, the CDR3 is TGTGCCAGCAGCCAAGAAAGGAATCAGCCCCAGCATTTT.

The genes are TRBV7-3 and TRBJ2-3; 8 positions agree with TRBD2. Losses at the gene ends were 4 bases for V and 6 bases for J; bases not matched to a gene: 9. Germline CDR1 reads SGHTA; CDR2 reads FQGTGA. The CDR3 is made up of 15 amino acids. DNA of the CDR3: TGTGCCAGCAGCTCAACAGCGGGGGAAATGGATACGCAGTATTTT. Translation gives CASSSTAGEMDTQYF.

CDR3 nucleotides: TGTGCCAGCAGCGGAGGCGGCCCAGGGATCTCTGGGGCCAACGTCCTGACTTTC. Amino acids: CASSGGGPGISGANVLTF. The rearrangement uses TRBV7-9 and TRBJ2-6; D possibly uses TRBD1 or TRBD2 (5 bases each). Germline V gives CDR1 SEHNR, CDR2 FQNEAQ (reference sequence). The length of the CDR3 is 18 residues. The ends were cut back, 5 bases at V and 0 bases at J, with 17 bases in the middle.

The rearrangement joins TRBV7-2 to TRBJ1-1; a possible D gene is TRBD1 (5 bases). The CDR3 totals 15 residues. The ends were cut back, 1 base at V and 6 bases at J, with 15 bases in the middle. Germline CDR1 SGHTA, CDR2 FQGNSA. CDR3 DNA sequence: TGTGCCAGCAGCTTAGGTGGGGGAGGTTGGGCTGAAGCTTTCTTT. Protein: CASSLGGGGWAEAFF.

This clone was seen a handful of times. The chain recombines TRBV10-3 with TRBJ1-2; maybe TRBD1 (6 bases). V lost 7 bases to trimming and J lost 0 bases, with 18 bases between them. CDR3 length: 16 amino acids. Germline V gives CDR1 ENHRY, CDR2 SYGVKD. The DNA of the CDR3 is TGTGCCATCATTAAGAATCCCCAGGGGTCTAACTATGGCTACACCTTC. It translates to CAIIKNPQGSNYGYTF.

This clone appeared a few times. V usage is TRBV30 and J usage is TRBJ1-5; D not resolved. Germline CDR1 reads GTSNPN; CDR2 reads SVGIG (reference sequence). With 1 base removed from V and 0 bases from J, the gap between germline ends came to 4 bases. This CDR3 contains 13 residues. CDR3 amino acids: CAWSAASNQPQHF. CDR3 bases: TGTGCCTGGAGTGCAGCTAGCAATCAGCCCCAGCATTTT. Drawing the rest from reference TRBV30 and TRBJ1-5, the complete variable domain is SQTIHQWPATLVQPVGSPLSLECTVEGTSNPNLYWYRQAAGRGLQLLFYSVGIGQISSEVPQNLSASRPQDRQFILSSKKLLLSDSGFYLCAWSAASNQPQHFGDGTRLSIL.